The rows below give T cell receptor beta chains drawn from one sample of a study of blood T cell repertoires in COVID-19. Sequencing was performed with immunoSEQ multiplex PCR; in TCRdb, only in-frame clones are kept and a portion is missing. The data contain 80,000 or so clones, roughly 90% of them singletons. Sequences were obtained from peripheral blood. These receptors were collected from a human donor in a cohort sampled during active COVID-19. CDR3s include the opening cysteine and the closing phenylalanine or tryptophan. The D gene is left open where the match is weak. Size values are once, few and many counts, or a class for expanded clones, and some rows have none.

clone size	V gene	J gene	D gene	CDR3 DNA	CDR3 protein
.	TRBV5-6	TRBJ2-1	.	TGTGCCAGCAGCGTCAACCTCCTATTGGGAGCGGGACAGGCTAATGAGCAGTTCTTC	CASSVNLLLGAGQANEQFF
.	TRBV7-3	TRBJ1-1	.	TGTGCCAGCAACACAGGCGAACAGGGCACTGAAGCTTTCTTT	CASNTGEQGTEAFF
.	TRBV10-3	TRBJ2-1	.	TGTGCCATCAGTGAGGTCGCGCAGGGCAATGAGCAGTTCTTC	CAISEVAQGNEQFF
.	TRBV30	TRBJ2-3	.	TGTGCCTGGAGTGTACTATCGGGGGTAAAGGGAGATACGCAGTATTTT	CAWSVLSGVKGDTQYF
.	TRBV19	TRBJ2-7	TRBD2	TGTGCCAGTAGTATCCCGAGTGGCGGGGGGCCCTCCTACGAGCAGTACTTC	CASSIPSGGGPSYEQYF
.	TRBV7-6	TRBJ2-1	TRBD2	TGTGCCAGCAGCCCAGGACTAGCAGGGAGGGAGCAGTTCTTC	CASSPGLAGREQFF
once	TRBV29-1	TRBJ2-6	.	TGCAGCGTCAGAGCAGGGTCTGGGGCCAACGTCCTGACTTTC	CSVRAGSGANVLTF
.	TRBV30	TRBJ1-2	.	TGTGCCTGGAGATTGGGGGGGGCGGATGGCTACACCTTC	CAWRLGGADGYTF
once	TRBV13	TRBJ2-2	TRBD2	TGTGCCAGCAGCTTAGGGGCGGGAGGTGACGCCGGGGAGCTGTTTTTT	CASSLGAGGDAGELFF
.	TRBV7-2	TRBJ2-1	TRBD2	TGTGCCAGCAGCTTGAGCAGCGGGGGTAACAATGAGCAGTTCTTC	CASSLSSGGNNEQFF
.	TRBV12-3/TRBV12-4	TRBJ2-5	TRBD1	TGTGCCAGCAGTCACGACAGGGTAGGGACCCAGTACTTC	CASSHDRVGTQYF
.	TRBV28	TRBJ1-1	TRBD1	TGTGCCAGCAGTTTATTCGGGACAGGGTCCGAAGCTTTCTTT	CASSLFGTGSEAFF
large	TRBV6-6	TRBJ2-7	.	TGTGCCAGCAGCATAGGACAGCCGGAGCAGTACTTC	CASSIGQPEQYF
.	TRBV29-1	TRBJ2-1	TRBD2	TGCAGCGTGGGGGGGGGACGCGGCCGAAATGAGCAGTTCTTC	CSVGGGRGRNEQFF
.	TRBV18	TRBJ1-6	.	TGTGCCAGCTCACCATGGACTACAGGATATAATTCACCCCTCCACTTT	CASSPWTTGYNSPLHF
.	TRBV2	TRBJ2-7	.	TGTGCCAGCACCAACAGGGAGAAGTCCTACGAGCAGTACTTC	CASTNREKSYEQYF
.	TRBV5-1	TRBJ2-3	TRBD2	TGCGCCAGCAGTCGTGGACTAGCGGGAGAGCTAGATACGCAGTATTTT	CASSRGLAGELDTQYF
.	TRBV18	TRBJ2-3	.	TGTGCCAGCTCACCCTCCCTCACAGATACGCAGTATTTT	CASSPSLTDTQYF
.	TRBV7-9	TRBJ2-4	TRBD2	TGTGCCAGCAGCTTACGACTAGCGGAAAACATTCAGTACTTC	CASSLRLAENIQYF
.	TRBV29-1	TRBJ2-7	TRBD1	TGCAGCGTTGAAGTTCCAGGGGGCTACGAGCAGTACTTC	CSVEVPGGYEQYF
.	TRBV20-1	TRBJ1-1	TRBD1	TGCAGTGCTCGTGCTCATAACAGGGGAGCTAACACTGAAGCTTTCTTT	CSARAHNRGANTEAFF
.	TRBV2	TRBJ2-5	TRBD1	TGTGCCAGCAGTTACCCGACAGGGAGCTCCCAAGAGACCCAGTACTTC	CASSYPTGSSQETQYF
.	TRBV28	TRBJ2-7	TRBD2	TGTGCCAGCAGGACCGAGGGCGGGAGCTCCTACGAGCAGTACTTC	CASRTEGGSSYEQYF
.	TRBV5-1	TRBJ2-5	.	TGCGCCAGCAGCTTGTCTGGACAGACGGAGACCCAGTACTTC	CASSLSGQTETQYF
.	TRBV7-7	TRBJ2-1	TRBD2	TGTGCTAGCAGCTTAGGGTATCACGGGGGGGGTGAGCAGTTCTTC	CASSLGYHGGGEQFF
.	TRBV6-5	TRBJ1-6	TRBD1	TGTGCCAGCATCACGGACAGGGGTAATTCACCCCTCCACTTT	CASITDRGNSPLHF
.	TRBV4-3	TRBJ2-4	TRBD2	TGCGCCAGCAGCCAAGATGAACGGGGAGGGGAGGGCAACATTCAGTACTTC	CASSQDERGGEGNIQYF
.	TRBV6-2/TRBV6-3	TRBJ2-1	TRBD2	TGTGCCAGCAGTAGCATCGCGGGGGGGCCACACAATGAGCAGTTCTTC	CASSSIAGGPHNEQFF
.	TRBV7-9	TRBJ2-7	.	TGTGCCAGCAGCTCGGGGAACTTCTACGAGCAGTACTTC	CASSSGNFYEQYF
.	TRBV15	TRBJ2-7	TRBD1	TGTGCCACCAGCAGAGTCCCGGGACAGGGTTACGAGCAGTACTTC	CATSRVPGQGYEQYF
.	TRBV19	TRBJ2-5	.	TGTGCCAGTAGTAGAGAATCACGGGGCCAAGAGACCCAGTACTTC	CASSRESRGQETQYF
.	TRBV28	TRBJ1-4	.	TGTGCCAGCAGTTTTGGAGGGGTTGCAACTAATGAAAAACTGTTTTTT	CASSFGGVATNEKLFF
.	TRBV2	TRBJ1-1	.	TGTGCCAGCAGTGAGGGGGGGAACACTGAAGCTTTCTTT	CASSEGGNTEAFF
.	TRBV25-1	TRBJ1-6	.	TGTGCCAGCAGTGAACCACAGGGCGGCTCACCCCTCCACTTT	CASSEPQGGSPLHF
.	TRBV6-5	TRBJ2-7	.	TGTGCCAGCAGTCCGAGGTCCTACGAGCAGTACTTC	CASSPRSYEQYF
.	TRBV7-6	TRBJ2-1	TRBD2	TGTGCCAGCAGCTTGACTAGCCGGGGCGATGGGGAGCAGTTCTTC	CASSLTSRGDGEQFF
.	TRBV10-1	TRBJ1-5	.	TGCGCCAGCACTGAACCCCCCTCTCACAGGGCTTTCAATCAGCCCCAGCATTTT	CASTEPPSHRAFNQPQHF
.	TRBV9	TRBJ2-2	.	TGTGCCAGCAGCGCCAGAACGAACACCGGGGAGCTGTTTTTT	CASSARTNTGELFF
.	TRBV6-2/TRBV6-3	TRBJ2-7	.	TGTGCCAGCAGCCGGACTCACGAGCAGTACTTC	CASSRTHEQYF
.	TRBV29-1	TRBJ1-2	.	TGCAGCGTTGAAAATACTAACTATGGCTACACCTTC	CSVENTNYGYTF
.	TRBV7-2	TRBJ2-1	TRBD2	TGTGCCAGCAGCTCGACAGGACTAGCGGGGGGGAAGAGTGAGCAGTTCTTC	CASSSTGLAGGKSEQFF
once	TRBV6-7	TRBJ1-4	.	TGTGCCAGCAGTATAACAGGGCTTGAAGAAAAACTGTTTTTT	CASSITGLEEKLFF
.	TRBV6-5	TRBJ1-2	TRBD1	TGTGCCAGCAGGGAGCGGGACAGGGGAACCTATGGCTACACCTTC	CASRERDRGTYGYTF
.	TRBV12-3/TRBV12-4	TRBJ2-7	.	TGTGCCAGCGGGGGCAGGGGCTACGAGCAGTACTTC	CASGGRGYEQYF
.	TRBV30	TRBJ1-2	TRBD1	TGTGCCTGGAGTAACTCTCGACAGGGGCTCCAGTTTAACTATGGCTACACCTTC	CAWSNSRQGLQFNYGYTF